This T cell receptor (beta chain) derives from a study of OX40 agonist ivuxolimab in advanced cancers. CDR1 is DFQATT and CDR2 is SNEGSKA in the germline V gene (reference sequence). The CDR3 length is 11 residues. The V end was cut by 3 bases, the J end by 3 bases, with 5 bases between. Measured with immunoSEQ multiplex PCR; TCRdb has only the in-frame clones, and not every one. The sample has about 64,000 clones, 88% seen once. The rearrangement joins TRBV20-1 to TRBJ1-1; D unclear. The receptor was isolated from an adult with an advanced solid tumor such as melanoma, head and neck, liver or kidney cancer. The input for sequencing was CD4+ or CD8+ T cells sorted from blood, taken in a trial of the OX40 agonist ivuxolimab. The CDR3 sequence: CSASLYTEAFF. The DNA of the CDR3 is TGCAGTGCTAGTCTATACACTGAAGCTTTCTTT.